This T cell receptor beta chain was obtained from a study of beta chain features in type 1 diabetes. Sequenced material consisted of expressed TCRB transcripts (all of the isolated RNA was reverse transcribed). The assay was immunoSEQ multiplex PCR, and TCRdb's table has in-frame clones only and misses some. The table shows a few hundred thousand clones, with about 29% occurring only once. Germline values: CDR1 LNHNV, CDR2 YYDKDF (reference sequence). The length of the CDR3 is 14 residues. The ends were cut back, 0 bases at V and 2 bases at J, with 8 bases in the middle. This clone was detected a few times.

This clonotype was sampled from a man between 18 and 29 years old in good health. Sequencing input: naive CD4+ T cells from blood. The chain carries TRBV15 and TRBJ2-7; maybe TRBD1 (5 bases). The DNA of the CDR3 is TGTGCCACCAGCAGAGAAAAAGGGGCCTACGAGCAGTACTTC. It translates to CATSREKGAYEQYF.